Each of the 17 T cell receptor beta chains below was sequenced from the same sample in a study of T cells in Graves' hyperthyroidism and ophthalmopathy. Amplified regions were TCR beta CDR3 sequences from RNA transcripts. When the TCR CDR3 underwent first-round RT-PCR, the HTBI primer set was used. TCRdb redid the calling of the multiplex PCR reads with MiXCR, one entry per CDR3 protein. Of 500,000 to 650,000 distinct CDR3 sequences listed, around 43% are singletons. Sequencing input: peripheral blood or thyroid tissue (not recorded which). These receptor sequences come from an adult woman with Graves' disease, either hyperthyroidism or ophthalmopathy (not recorded which).

This clonotype was recorded a few times. This rearrangement joins TRBV6-9 to TRBJ2-2, with 7 bases lining up with TRBD2. Per germline, CDR1 MNHGY and CDR2 SVAAGI. Trimming cost V 3 bases and J 1 base; bases outside gene matches: 14. This CDR3 contains 19 residues. DNA for the CDR3: TGTGCCAGCAGTTACCGTGGGGGGGAGGATCACCTGAACACCGGGGAGCTGTTTTTT. Amino acids: CASSYRGGEDHLNTGELFF.

The genes are TRBV11-2 and TRBJ2-7; 10 bases align to TRBD2. The CDR3 sequence is 16 residues long. With 4 bases clipped from V and 4 bases from J, the junction kept 10 bases outside the gene matches. Germline loops: CDR1 SGHAT, CDR2 FQNNGV. CDR3 coding DNA: TGTGCCAGCAGCTCTAGTGGGCTAGCGGGAGTTTACGAGCAGTACTTC. Protein product: CASSSSGLAGVYEQYF.

This clonotype was observed at least ten times. This CDR3 is CSARDGGRLNTGELFF. The CDR3 coding sequence is TGCAGTGCTAGAGATGGGGGACGCCTGAACACCGGGGAGCTGTTTTTT. This chain connects TRBV20-1 to TRBJ2-2; possibly TRBD1 or TRBD2 for D (5 bases each). The germline V gene encodes CDR1 DFQATT and CDR2 SNEGSKA (reference sequence). The V end was cut by 0 bases, the J end by 1 base, with 12 bases between. The CDR3 totals 16 residues.

This clonotype has only a few counts. The V call is TRBV7-9, the J call TRBJ1-2; maybe TRBD1 (5 bases). The CDR3 is made up of 14 amino acids. V lost 3 bases, J lost 3 bases, and 11 bases lay in between. Germline V CDR1 and CDR2: SEHNR, FQNEAQ (reference sequence). CDR3 in DNA: TGTGCCAGCAGCTTGGGACTACAGGACTATGGCTACACCTTC. Its protein product is CASSLGLQDYGYTF. The full variable domain, in which reference TRBV7-9 and TRBJ1-2 provide the parts outside the CDR3, is DTGVSQNPRHKITKRGQNVTFRCDPISEHNRLYWYRQTLGQGPEFLTYFQNEAQLEKSRLLSDRFSAERPKGSFSTLEIQRTEQGDSAMYLCASSLGLQDYGYTFGSGTRLTVV.

V gene TRBV7-2 combines with J gene TRBJ2-6; D ambiguous. Germline CDR1 is SGHTA and CDR2 is FQGNSA. Trimming shortened V by 6 bases and J by 8 bases, and 17 bases separated the two germline ends. The CDR3 length is 15 residues. CDR3 residues: CASSADTVGSNVLTF. The CDR3, as DNA: TGTGCCAGCAGTGCAGACACAGTCGGTTCCAACGTCCTGACTTTC.

A few counts support this clonotype. The chain combines TRBV7-3 with TRBJ2-3; D gene unclear. The CDR3 extends over 14 amino acids. Germline lookup yields CDR1 SGHTA and CDR2 FQGTGA. V lost 2 bases and J lost 5, with 11 bases in between. CDR3 in DNA: TGTGCCAGCAGCTTAGCGTCCCGGAAAGATACGCAGTATTTT. It is translated as CASSLASRKDTQYF.

This rearrangement joins TRBV15 to TRBJ1-3; 8 bases align to TRBD1. J lost 3 bases, V lost 9 bases, and 7 bases had no gene match. Germline lookup yields CDR1 LNHNV and CDR2 YYDKDF (reference sequence). This CDR3 comprises 14 residues. The CDR3 region has the DNA TGTGCCACTGCGGACAGGGTGGGTGGAAACACCATATATTTT. As protein: CATADRVGGNTIYF.

Only one count was recorded for this clonotype. The chain recombines TRBV10-2 with TRBJ1-2; D ambiguous. Trimming shortened V by 2 bases and J by 9 bases, and 13 bases separated the two germline ends. Germline V lookup: CDR1 WSHSY, CDR2 SAAADI. The CDR3 length is 13 residues. CDR3 amino acids: CASSERVLNSYTF. CDR3 bases: TGCGCCAGCAGTGAGAGGGTTTTGAATAGCTACACCTTC.

Ten or more counts support this clonotype. The chain joins TRBV7-8 to TRBJ2-7; no firm D call. The CDR3 is 11 amino acids. Germline values: CDR1 SGHVS, CDR2 FQNEAQ. V lost 6 bases, J lost 2 bases, and 5 bases lay in between. CDR3 protein: CASSSTYEQYF. The CDR3 DNA reads as TGTGCCAGCAGTTCAACCTACGAGCAGTACTTC.

Ten or more counts support this clonotype. The chain carries TRBV20-1 and TRBJ2-7; 8 bases map to TRBD2. This CDR3 comprises 12 residues. Germline assignment: CDR1 DFQATT and CDR2 SNEGSKA (reference sequence). CDR3 sequence: CSAGLAGDEQYF. The CDR3 DNA reads TGCAGCGCGGGGCTAGCGGGCGACGAGCAGTACTTC.

This clonotype occurred many times. The gene calls are TRBV2 and TRBJ2-5, with TRBD1 matching over 8 bases. V lost 6 bases, J lost 5 bases, and 2 bases stayed unmatched. In germline, CDR1 is SNHLY, CDR2 FYNNEI. The CDR3 totals 12 residues. CDR3 nucleotides: TGTGCCAGCAGGGACAGGGATGAGACCCAGTACTTC. Translating it yields CASRDRDETQYF.

The chain employs TRBV7-8 and TRBJ2-5; a possible D gene is TRBD2 (6 bases). The germline CDR1 and CDR2 sequences are SGHVS and FQNEAQ. V lost 0 bases and J lost 2, with 13 bases in between. The CDR3 is 16 amino acids. For the CDR3, the DNA is TGTGCCAGCAGCTTAGCTCCGGGACTCTTACAAGAGACCCAGTACTTC. This sequence encodes CASSLAPGLLQETQYF.

This clonotype was seen many times. The rearrangement links TRBV7-9 to TRBJ1-5; no firm D call. Germline CDR1 and CDR2: SEHNR and FQNEAQ (reference sequence). V lost 5 bases and J 0 bases, leaving 5 bases between the germline ends. CDR3 length: 13 residues. The CDR3 loop reads CASSQLSNQPQHF. CDR3 coding DNA: TGTGCCAGCAGCCAGCTTAGCAATCAGCCCCAGCATTTT.

This clonotype was picked up a small number of times. The chain combines TRBV29-1 with TRBJ1-2, with 9 bases identical to TRBD1. The length of the CDR3 is 11 residues. Germline-derived CDR1 and CDR2 are SQVTM and ANQGSEA. After removal of 7 bases from V and 8 bases from J, the junction contained 5 bases not matched to a gene. The CDR3 DNA is TGCAGCGGGGACAGGGACCTCGGCTACACCTTC. Protein product: CSGDRDLGYTF. Based on the CDR3 plus reference TRBV29-1 and TRBJ1-2, the full variable domain is SAVISQKPSRDICQRGTSLTIQCQVDSQVTMMFWYRQQPGQSLTLIATANQGSEATYESGFVIDKFPISRPNLTFSTLTVSNMSPEDSSIYLCSGDRDLGYTFGSGTRLTVV.

The rearrangement links TRBV7-2 to TRBJ1-5; possible D gene TRBD1, 5 bases. V was shortened by 5 bases and J by 7 bases, with 15 bases between the two germline ends. CDR1 is SGHTA, CDR2 FQGNSA, per germline. This CDR3 has 14 amino acids. For the CDR3, the DNA is TGTGCCAGCAGCGACGGGACCTACGAGCAGCCCCAGCATTTT. Protein: CASSDGTYEQPQHF.

This clonotype was observed a handful of times. The chain carries TRBV15 and TRBJ2-5, with no clear D. Deletions cut 2 bases from V and 2 bases from J, with 12 bases between. Germline loops: CDR1 LNHNV, CDR2 YYDKDF (reference sequence). The CDR3 is 15 amino acids. CDR3 in DNA: TGTGCCACCAGCAGACGAAAACTGATTCAAGAGACCCAGTACTTC. It yields the protein CATSRRKLIQETQYF.

This clonotype has ten or more counts. The chain has TRBV5-5 and TRBJ2-2; D perhaps matches TRBD1 (6 bases). The CDR3 totals 16 residues. Looked up from germline, CDR1 is SGHKS and CDR2 is YYEKEE (reference sequence). The V gene lost 0 bases and the J gene lost 3 bases, with 12 bases spanning the gap. The CDR3 DNA reads as TGTGCCAGCAGCTTGGAGTGGGACATATACACCGGGGAGCTGTTTTTT. Amino acid sequence: CASSLEWDIYTGELFF.